This T cell receptor beta chain was sequenced during a study of immune evolution from preneoplasia to lung adenocarcinoma (dated by TCRdb to about 2021). The study in broad terms: HLA loss of heterozygosity was seen in approximately 6.7%, 15% and 36% of AIS, MIA and ADC lesions, and in no AAH lesions. The immune data were combined with whole exome sequencing and methylation data from the same cohort of nodules. A total of under 60 patients with pulmonary nodules who underwent surgical resection were included in the overall cohort. Resected precursor lesions (AAH, AIS, MIA) and invasive adenocarcinomas were each compared against paired morphologically normal lung tissue. The sample size depended on which specimens were available, not on a prior power calculation. POLYSOLVER was used to infer class I HLA alleles from exome data, and LOHHLA was used to detect allele-specific HLA loss. The TCR sequencing data were obtained from 51 patients. The study combined immune gene expression, TCR sequencing and multiplex immunofluorescence to profile immune contexture across lung adenocarcinoma precursors and invasive adenocarcinoma. According to the study, about 100 samples were used for TCR sequencing.

Concerning this clone: No cognate antigen has been identified for it. No much larger clone exists at a distance of one base, and base qualities are not known.

TCR beta CDR3 regions were sequenced from DNA using the immunoSEQ hsTCRbeta Kit. In the original analysis: TCR sequencing data were analysed with the ImmunoSEQ Analyzer. T cell clonality was defined as 1 minus Pielou's evenness computed on productive rearrangements. To measure T cell diversity, the inverse Simpson index was applied to productive templates. T cell density was defined as TCR beta template counts normalized to usable DNA, with usable DNA estimated by amplification and sequencing of housekeeping genes. Two-sided Kruskal-Wallis tests were used to compare TCR metrics between histologic stages. Not all clones reach the TCRdb copy of this immuneACCESS table, which keeps in-frame sequences only. Checked studies attribute under half of the gap to unresolved V genes and leave the rest unexplained. The V and J calls and clone size come from that table; D and trimming were worked out from the DNA. Recorded for this sample are thousands of clones; 70% to 90% of them occurred a single time. The top ten clones comprise 2% to 3% of the sample.

The research as a whole found: Because all patients came from Japan and China, whether the findings apply to Western populations was uncertain. The highest clonality was observed in normal lung, whereas higher T cell density and diversity but lower clonality appeared to be present in later-stage lesions. The highest top T cell clone frequencies were observed in normal lung, and a progressive decrease in top T cell clone frequencies appeared to occur from AAH through AIS, MIA and invasive adenocarcinoma. Findings were based on association rather than direct causation; larger cohorts with long-term follow-up and longitudinal biopsies were deemed needed. KRAS-mutant nodules showed the highest T cell clonality compared with EGFR-mutant or double wild-type lesions.

Patients underwent resection in Japan or China between about 2013 and 2018. Two lung cancer pathologists independently confirmed the histologic diagnosis of each case on H&E slides. For nucleic acid extraction, premalignant or tumor cells were enriched by macro-dissection following pathologic assessment. FFPE tissue was used for DNA isolation with the AllPrep DNA/RNA FFPE Kit. Via the germline V gene (reference sequence), CDR1 is DFQATT and CDR2 SNEGSKA. At the junction V is shortened by 1 base and J by 6 bases, with 5 bases in between. The cysteine opens and the phenylalanine closes a CDR3 of 11 amino acids. Only the CDR3 DNA is retained, 33 bases long and in frame from the first base.

This receptor chain uses TRBV20-1 and TRBJ2-3; the D segment could be TRBD2, given 5 matching bases. The origin of this receptor is a person in their 70s with lung adenocarcinoma. Sequenced material: FFPE atypical adenomatous hyperplasia tissue from the lung. The cell subset or site tag for this specimen amounts to: atypical adenomatous hyperplasia (AAH), lung preneoplasia. The sequenced DNA: TGCAGTGCTAGAGCGGGGGATACGCAGTATTTT. Translation gives CSARAGDTQYF.